A single T cell receptor (beta chain) is shown here with its context. This specimen belongs to a study of blood T cell repertoires in COVID-19. Background on the study: The study drew acute and convalescent COVID-19 samples from the United States, Italy and Spain. T cells, B-cell-depleted T cells, or PBMCs supplied cDNA or gDNA.

Per the study methods: Using reference gene primer amplification, nucleated cell counts were estimated. Profiled with immunoSEQ multiplex PCR; TCRdb holds only in-frame clones, not every one. V, J and clone size derive from that table, while D and trimming were established from the DNA sequence. The sample contains approximately 45,000 clones, around 82% of which appear only once. CDR1 SQVTM and CDR2 ANQGSEA come from the germline V gene. The V end was cut by 2 bases, the J end by 12 bases, with 11 bases between. CDR3 length: 11 amino acids. The sequence was collected from a woman aged 80 or over with acute or convalescent COVID-19. The V gene is TRBV29-1, the J gene TRBJ2-1, with D possibly TRBD1 on 7 matching bases. Sample: peripheral blood. The DNA of the CDR3 is TGCAGCGTTGAACAGGGGGGAGGGCAGTTCTTC. Its translation is CSVEQGGGQFF.